This TCR beta chain originates from a study of blood T cell repertoires in COVID-19. Some clones are missing from TCRdb's copy, which holds only in-frame ones; the method was immunoSEQ multiplex PCR. Seen here are about 480,000 clones, more than 75% observed once, and the top ten hold around 1.9%. CDR1 and CDR2 (germline): SGHNT, YYREEE (reference sequence). J was trimmed by 8 bases and V by 3 bases; bases with no gene match: 6. The CDR3 covers 13 residues. This clonotype was obtained from a woman between 40 and 50 years old who had recovered from COVID-19. Sequenced material: PBMCs or T cells enriched from blood (not recorded which). V is TRBV5-4 and J is TRBJ1-2, with 8 bases aligning to TRBD1. The CDR3 protein is CASSSAGGEGYTF. In nucleotides, the CDR3 is TGTGCCAGCAGCTCGGCAGGGGGCGAAGGCTACACCTTC.